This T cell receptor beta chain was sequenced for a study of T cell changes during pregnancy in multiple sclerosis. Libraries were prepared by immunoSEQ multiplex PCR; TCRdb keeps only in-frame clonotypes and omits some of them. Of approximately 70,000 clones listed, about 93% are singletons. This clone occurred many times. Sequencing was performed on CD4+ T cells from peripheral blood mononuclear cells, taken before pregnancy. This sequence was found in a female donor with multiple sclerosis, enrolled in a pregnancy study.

The chain's CDR3 is CASSKRTGGTDTQYF. The CDR3 region has the DNA TGTGCCAGCAGTAAGCGGACAGGGGGCACAGATACGCAGTATTTT. V usage is TRBV28 and J usage is TRBJ2-3, with TRBD1 matching 9 bases. J gave up 1 base and V 5 bases, and 4 bases lay outside the gene matches. Germline values: CDR1 MDHEN, CDR2 SYDVKM. The CDR3 totals 15 residues.